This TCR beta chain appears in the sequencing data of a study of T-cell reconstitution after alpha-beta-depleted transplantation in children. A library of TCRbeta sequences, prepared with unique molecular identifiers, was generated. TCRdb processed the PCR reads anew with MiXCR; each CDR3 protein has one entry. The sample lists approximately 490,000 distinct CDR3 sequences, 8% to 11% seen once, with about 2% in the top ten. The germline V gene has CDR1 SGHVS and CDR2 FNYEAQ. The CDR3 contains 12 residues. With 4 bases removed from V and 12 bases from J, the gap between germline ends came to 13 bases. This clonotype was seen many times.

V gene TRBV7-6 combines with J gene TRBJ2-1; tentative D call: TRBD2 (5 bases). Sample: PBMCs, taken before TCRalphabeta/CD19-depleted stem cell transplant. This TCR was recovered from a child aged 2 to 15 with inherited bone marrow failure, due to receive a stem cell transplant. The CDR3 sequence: CASSSVLGSQFF. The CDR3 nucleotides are TGTGCCAGCAGCTCCGTACTAGGTTCGCAGTTCTTC.